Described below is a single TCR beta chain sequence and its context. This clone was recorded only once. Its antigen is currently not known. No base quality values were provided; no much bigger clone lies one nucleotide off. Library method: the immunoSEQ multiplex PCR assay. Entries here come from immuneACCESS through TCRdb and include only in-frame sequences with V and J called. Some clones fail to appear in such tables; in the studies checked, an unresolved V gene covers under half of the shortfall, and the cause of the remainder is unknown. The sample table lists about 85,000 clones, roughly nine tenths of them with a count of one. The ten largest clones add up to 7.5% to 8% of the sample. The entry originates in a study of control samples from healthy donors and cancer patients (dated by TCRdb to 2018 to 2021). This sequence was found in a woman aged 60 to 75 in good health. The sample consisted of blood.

CDR3 sequence: CASSLVSANTGELFF. The bases are TGTGCCAGCAGCTTGGTATCCGCGAACACCGGGGAGCTGTTTTTT. The V gene is TRBV11-3 and the J gene is TRBJ2-2; the D gene remains uncertain. V and J are truncated by 3 bases and 0 bases respectively, leaving an intervening sequence of 8 bases. From the germline V gene, CDR1 is SGHNT and CDR2 is YENEEA. Its CDR3 holds 15 amino acids, cysteine through phenylalanine. Only the CDR3 DNA is retained, 45 bases long and in frame from the first base.